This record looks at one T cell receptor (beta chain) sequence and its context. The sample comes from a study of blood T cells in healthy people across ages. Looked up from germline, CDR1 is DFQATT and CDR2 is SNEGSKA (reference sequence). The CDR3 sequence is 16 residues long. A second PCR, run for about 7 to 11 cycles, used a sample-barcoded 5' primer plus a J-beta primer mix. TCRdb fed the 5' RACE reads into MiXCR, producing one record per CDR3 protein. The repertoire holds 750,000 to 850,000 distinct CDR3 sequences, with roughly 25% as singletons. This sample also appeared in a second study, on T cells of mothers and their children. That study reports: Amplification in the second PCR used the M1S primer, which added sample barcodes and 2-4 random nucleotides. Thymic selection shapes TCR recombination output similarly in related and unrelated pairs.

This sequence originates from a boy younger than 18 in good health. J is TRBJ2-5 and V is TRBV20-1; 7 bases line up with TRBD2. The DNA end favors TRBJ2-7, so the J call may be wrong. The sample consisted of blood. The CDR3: CSALGAGLPGSYEQYF. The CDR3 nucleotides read TGCAGTGCCCTGGGAGCGGGACTCCCCGGCTCCTACGAGCAGTACTTC.